This T cell receptor beta chain is from a study of regulatory T cells in long-lasting Graves disease. To note about this clonotype: Its antigen is undetermined.

The CDR3 sequence is 14 residues long. J gave up 2 bases and V 3 bases, and 3 bases lay outside the gene matches. Germline CDR1 and CDR2: LNHDA and SQIVND (reference sequence). Described time point: newly diagnosed GD, antithyroid drugs for less than 3 months. Researchers made the TCR library from RNA that was extracted from PBMCs. Study-wide results and limits: TCR diversity was lower in persistent Graves' patients (versus newly diagnosed ones).

Building the TCR beta libraries relied on iRepertoire HTBI primers, and CDR3 regions underwent Arm-PCR. MiXCR, run by TCRdb on the multiplex PCR reads, gives a single entry per CDR3 protein. The sample holds approximately 490,000 distinct CDR3 sequences, 15% to 20% seen once. The same data also contributed to another study, on T cells in Graves' hyperthyroidism and ophthalmopathy. That report adds: Lactation, pregnancy, other autoimmune disease or uncontrolled infection led to exclusion of patients. Carried out on the TCR CDR3, a first-round RT-PCR used the HTBI primer set.

The rearrangement links TRBV19 to TRBJ2-7, with TRBD1 identical over 8 bases. The receptor's source is a man aged 40-50 years with Graves disease. This specimen was peripheral blood mononuclear cells (PBMCs), taken at new diagnosis, from a patient treated with antithyroid drugs. The CDR3 DNA is TGTGCCAGTAGTATGCCGGGACAGGCCTACGAGCAGTACTTC. This encodes CASSMPGQAYEQYF.